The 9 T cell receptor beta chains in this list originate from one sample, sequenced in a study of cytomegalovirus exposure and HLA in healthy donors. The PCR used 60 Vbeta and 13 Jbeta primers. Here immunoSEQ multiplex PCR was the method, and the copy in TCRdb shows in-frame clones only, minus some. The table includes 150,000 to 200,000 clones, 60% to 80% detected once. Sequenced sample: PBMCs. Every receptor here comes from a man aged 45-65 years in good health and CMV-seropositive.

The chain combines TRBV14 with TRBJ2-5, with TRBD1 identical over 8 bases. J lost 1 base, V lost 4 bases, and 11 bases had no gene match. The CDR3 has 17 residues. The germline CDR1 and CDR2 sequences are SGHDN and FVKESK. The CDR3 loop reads CASSPLPGQELQETQYF. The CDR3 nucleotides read TGTGCCAGCAGCCCCCTACCGGGACAGGAGCTCCAAGAGACCCAGTACTTC. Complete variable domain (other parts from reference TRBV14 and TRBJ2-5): EAGVTQFPSHSVIEKGQTVTLRCDPISGHDNLYWYRRVMGKEIKFLLHFVKESKQDESGMPNNRFLAERTGGTYSTLKVQPAELEDSGVYFCASSPLPGQELQETQYFGPGTRLLVL.

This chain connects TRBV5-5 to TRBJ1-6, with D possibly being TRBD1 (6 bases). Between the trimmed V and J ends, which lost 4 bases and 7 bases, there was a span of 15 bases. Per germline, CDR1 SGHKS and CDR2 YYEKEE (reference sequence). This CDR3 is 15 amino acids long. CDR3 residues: CASSRRTASNSPLHF. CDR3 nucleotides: TGTGCCAGCAGCAGACGGACAGCGAGCAATTCACCCCTCCACTTT.

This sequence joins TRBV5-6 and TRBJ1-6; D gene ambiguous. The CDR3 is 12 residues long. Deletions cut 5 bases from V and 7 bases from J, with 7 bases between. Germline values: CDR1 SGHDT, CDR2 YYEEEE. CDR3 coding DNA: TGTGCCAGCAGTCCGGGGAATTCACCCCTCCACTTT. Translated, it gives CASSPGNSPLHF.

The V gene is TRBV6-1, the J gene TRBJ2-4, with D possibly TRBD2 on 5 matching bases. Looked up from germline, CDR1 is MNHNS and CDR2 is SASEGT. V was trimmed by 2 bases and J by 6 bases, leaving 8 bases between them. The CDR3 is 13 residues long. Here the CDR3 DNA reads TGTGCCAGCAGTGAAAACGGACTAAACATTCAGTACTTC. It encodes CASSENGLNIQYF.

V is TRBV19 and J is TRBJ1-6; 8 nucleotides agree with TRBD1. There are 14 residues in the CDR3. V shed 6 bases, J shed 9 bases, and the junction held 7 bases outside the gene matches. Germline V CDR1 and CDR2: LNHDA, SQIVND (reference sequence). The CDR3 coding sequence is TGTGCCAGTAGGAGACAGGGGCCCTCTTCACCCCTCCACTTT. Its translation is CASRRQGPSSPLHF.

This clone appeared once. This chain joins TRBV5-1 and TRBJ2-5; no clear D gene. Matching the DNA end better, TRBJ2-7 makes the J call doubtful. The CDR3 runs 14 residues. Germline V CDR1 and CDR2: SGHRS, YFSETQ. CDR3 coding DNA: TGCGCCAGCAGCTCAACGTATCAGGCGTACGAGCAGTACTTC. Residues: CASSSTYQAYEQYF.

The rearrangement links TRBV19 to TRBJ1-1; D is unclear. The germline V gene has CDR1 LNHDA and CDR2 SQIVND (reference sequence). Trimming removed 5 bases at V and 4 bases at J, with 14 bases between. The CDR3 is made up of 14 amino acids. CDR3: CASSPVGLVTEAFF. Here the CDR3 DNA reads TGTGCCAGTAGTCCGGTTGGTTTGGTCACTGAAGCTTTCTTT. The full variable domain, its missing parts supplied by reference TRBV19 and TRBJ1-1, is DGGITQSPKYLFRKEGQNVTLSCEQNLNHDAMYWYRQDPGQGLRLIYYSQIVNDFQKGDIAEGYSVSREKKESFPLTVTSAQKNPTAFYLCASSPVGLVTEAFFGQGTRLTVV.

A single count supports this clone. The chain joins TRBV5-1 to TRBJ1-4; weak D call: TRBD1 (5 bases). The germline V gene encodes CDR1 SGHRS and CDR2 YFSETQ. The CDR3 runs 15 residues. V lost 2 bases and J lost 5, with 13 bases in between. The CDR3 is CASSFAPDKNEKLFF. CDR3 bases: TGCGCCAGCAGCTTTGCACCGGACAAAAATGAAAAACTGTTTTTT. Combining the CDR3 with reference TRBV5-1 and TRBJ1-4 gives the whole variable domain KAGVTQTPRYLIKTRGQQVTLSCSPISGHRSVSWYQQTPGQGLQFLFEYFSETQRNKGNFPGRFSGRQFSNSRSEMNVSTLELGDSALYLCASSFAPDKNEKLFFGSGTQLSVL.

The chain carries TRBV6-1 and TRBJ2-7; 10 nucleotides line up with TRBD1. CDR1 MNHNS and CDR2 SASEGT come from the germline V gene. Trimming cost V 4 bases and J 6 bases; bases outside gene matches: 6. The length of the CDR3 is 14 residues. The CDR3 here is CASSATGGKVEQYF. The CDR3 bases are TGTGCCAGCAGTGCGACAGGGGGCAAGGTCGAGCAGTACTTC.